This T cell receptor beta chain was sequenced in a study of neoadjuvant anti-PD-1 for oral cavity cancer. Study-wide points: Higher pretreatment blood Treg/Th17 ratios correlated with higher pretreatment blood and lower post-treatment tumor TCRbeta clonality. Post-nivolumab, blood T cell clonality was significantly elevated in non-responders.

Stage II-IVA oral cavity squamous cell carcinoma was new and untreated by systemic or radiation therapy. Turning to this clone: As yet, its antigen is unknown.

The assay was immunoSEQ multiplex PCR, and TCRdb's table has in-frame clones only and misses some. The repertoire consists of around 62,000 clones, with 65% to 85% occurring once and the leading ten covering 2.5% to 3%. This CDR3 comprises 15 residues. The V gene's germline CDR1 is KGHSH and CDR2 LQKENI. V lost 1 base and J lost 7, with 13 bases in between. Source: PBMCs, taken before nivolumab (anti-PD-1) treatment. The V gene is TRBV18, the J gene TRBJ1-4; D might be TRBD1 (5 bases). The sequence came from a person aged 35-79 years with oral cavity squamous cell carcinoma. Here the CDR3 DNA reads TGTGCCAGCTCACCACGGGGACCCTTCCCTGAAAAACTGTTTTTT. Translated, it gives CASSPRGPFPEKLFF.